A selection of T cell receptor beta chains follows, all from one sample in a study of blood T cell repertoires in COVID-19. Only in-frame clones appear in the TCRdb table, and some are missing; sequencing was by immunoSEQ multiplex PCR. The data contain under 300,000 clones, 90% of them singletons. The specimen sequenced was peripheral blood. The receptors stem from a woman aged 55 to 70 with COVID-19, enrolled during active disease. CDR3s include the opening cysteine and the closing phenylalanine or tryptophan. Fields, in order: V gene, clone size, J gene, D gene, CDR3 protein, CDR3 DNA. D genes are given only for firm matches. Size tells how often a clone was seen (once, few, many) or the class of an expanded clone, and some rows leave it out.

V gene: TRBV5-6
clone size: .
J gene: TRBJ1-5
D gene: .
CDR3 protein: CASSFGTVDNQPQHF
CDR3 DNA: TGTGCCAGCAGCTTTGGTACGGTCGACAATCAGCCCCAGCATTTT

V gene: TRBV7-6
clone size: .
J gene: TRBJ1-1
D gene: .
CDR3 protein: CASSSRNTEAFF
CDR3 DNA: TGTGCCAGCAGCTCCCGGAACACTGAAGCTTTCTTT

V gene: TRBV19
clone size: .
J gene: TRBJ2-7
D gene: TRBD1
CDR3 protein: CASRRQGDAGEQYF
CDR3 DNA: TGTGCCAGTAGGAGACAGGGGGATGCCGGCGAGCAGTACTTC

V gene: TRBV6-5
clone size: .
J gene: TRBJ1-1
D gene: TRBD1
CDR3 protein: CASSFDRGLNTEAFF
CDR3 DNA: TGTGCCAGCAGTTTTGACAGGGGTCTGAACACTGAAGCTTTCTTT

V gene: TRBV2
clone size: .
J gene: TRBJ1-2
D gene: .
CDR3 protein: CASSETRVTNYGYTF
CDR3 DNA: TGTGCCAGCAGTGAAACGCGGGTTACTAACTATGGCTACACCTTC

V gene: TRBV7-9
clone size: .
J gene: TRBJ2-1
D gene: TRBD2
CDR3 protein: CASSLGGGRTYNEQFF
CDR3 DNA: TGTGCCAGCAGCTTAGGCGGGGGGCGGACCTACAATGAGCAGTTCTTC

V gene: TRBV19
clone size: .
J gene: TRBJ2-1
D gene: TRBD1
CDR3 protein: CASGRQGEQFF
CDR3 DNA: TGTGCCAGTGGGAGACAGGGTGAGCAGTTCTTC

V gene: TRBV5-6
clone size: .
J gene: TRBJ1-5
D gene: TRBD1
CDR3 protein: CASSSVTGDQPQHF
CDR3 DNA: TGTGCCAGCAGCTCGGTTACAGGGGATCAGCCCCAGCATTTT

V gene: TRBV4-2
clone size: .
J gene: TRBJ2-1
D gene: TRBD2
CDR3 protein: CASSQLNSGGSYNEQFF
CDR3 DNA: TGTGCCAGCAGCCAACTAAATAGCGGGGGGTCCTACAATGAGCAGTTCTTC

V gene: TRBV7-3
clone size: .
J gene: TRBJ1-1
D gene: TRBD1
CDR3 protein: CASSRDRGLEAFF
CDR3 DNA: TGTGCCAGCAGCCGGGACAGGGGACTTGAAGCTTTCTTT

V gene: TRBV5-8
clone size: .
J gene: TRBJ2-5
D gene: TRBD2
CDR3 protein: CASSLGGSSGVQETQYF
CDR3 DNA: TGTGCCAGCAGCTTGGGGGGGAGTAGCGGGGTACAAGAGACCCAGTACTTC

V gene: TRBV7-2
clone size: .
J gene: TRBJ1-2
D gene: TRBD1
CDR3 protein: CASSLRQGAPINYTF
CDR3 DNA: TGTGCCAGCAGCCTCAGACAGGGGGCTCCTATTAACTACACCTTC

V gene: TRBV7-2
clone size: .
J gene: TRBJ1-2
D gene: .
CDR3 protein: CASSSAGGNYGYTF
CDR3 DNA: TGTGCCAGCAGCTCCGCGGGGGGGAACTATGGCTACACCTTC

V gene: TRBV12-3/TRBV12-4
clone size: .
J gene: TRBJ1-1
D gene: TRBD1
CDR3 protein: CASSQGASTEAFF
CDR3 DNA: TGTGCCAGCAGTCAGGGGGCGAGCACTGAAGCTTTCTTT

V gene: TRBV2
clone size: .
J gene: TRBJ2-2
D gene: TRBD2
CDR3 protein: CASRLAGYTGELFF
CDR3 DNA: TGTGCCAGTAGACTAGCGGGGTACACCGGGGAGCTGTTTTTT

V gene: TRBV14
clone size: few
J gene: TRBJ2-7
D gene: TRBD1
CDR3 protein: CASSQGAGGLYEQYF
CDR3 DNA: TGTGCCAGCAGCCAAGGGGCAGGGGGCCTGTACGAGCAGTACTTC

V gene: TRBV3-1/TRBV3-2
clone size: .
J gene: TRBJ1-6
D gene: .
CDR3 protein: CASSRSSSYNSPLHF
CDR3 DNA: TGTGCCAGCAGCCGCTCGAGCTCCTATAATTCACCCCTCCACTTT

V gene: TRBV4-3
clone size: .
J gene: TRBJ1-1
D gene: .
CDR3 protein: CASSLAGLDTEAFF
CDR3 DNA: TGCGCCAGCAGCCTCGCGGGCCTAGACACTGAAGCTTTCTTT

V gene: TRBV6-5
clone size: once
J gene: TRBJ1-6
D gene: TRBD1
CDR3 protein: CASSSGQGNSPLHF
CDR3 DNA: TGTGCCAGCAGTTCGGGACAGGGAAATTCACCCCTCCACTTT

V gene: TRBV9
clone size: .
J gene: TRBJ1-4
D gene: .
CDR3 protein: CASSVTSGNEKLFF
CDR3 DNA: TGTGCCAGCAGCGTAACGTCAGGGAATGAAAAACTGTTTTTT

V gene: TRBV4-3
clone size: .
J gene: TRBJ2-1
D gene: TRBD2
CDR3 protein: CASSQKLPGTSAHNEQFF
CDR3 DNA: TGCGCCAGCAGCCAAAAACTCCCGGGGACTAGCGCACACAATGAGCAGTTCTTC

V gene: TRBV9
clone size: .
J gene: TRBJ1-3
D gene: .
CDR3 protein: CASSVARTDSGNTIYF
CDR3 DNA: TGTGCCAGCAGCGTAGCGCGGACAGACTCTGGAAACACCATATATTTT

V gene: TRBV27
clone size: once
J gene: TRBJ2-7
D gene: TRBD1
CDR3 protein: CASSRQGNYEQYF
CDR3 DNA: TGTGCCAGCAGTCGACAGGGTAACTACGAGCAGTACTTC

V gene: TRBV7-2
clone size: .
J gene: TRBJ1-4
D gene: TRBD1
CDR3 protein: CASSPVAGTGAEKLFF
CDR3 DNA: TGTGCCAGCAGCCCAGTGGCCGGGACAGGGGCTGAAAAACTGTTTTTT

V gene: TRBV19
clone size: .
J gene: TRBJ1-5
D gene: .
CDR3 protein: CASSSSGGGNQPQHF
CDR3 DNA: TGTGCCAGTAGTTCAAGCGGAGGTGGGAATCAGCCCCAGCATTTT

V gene: TRBV7-2
clone size: .
J gene: TRBJ1-5
D gene: TRBD1
CDR3 protein: CASAGQSNQPQHF
CDR3 DNA: TGTGCCAGCGCGGGACAGAGCAATCAGCCCCAGCATTTT

V gene: TRBV7-8
clone size: .
J gene: TRBJ1-1
D gene: TRBD1
CDR3 protein: CASSLIQGANTEAFF
CDR3 DNA: TGTGCCAGCAGCTTAATCCAGGGGGCCAACACTGAAGCTTTCTTT

V gene: TRBV16
clone size: .
J gene: TRBJ2-1
D gene: TRBD2
CDR3 protein: CASSQPKLAGGLRRRFF
CDR3 DNA: TGTGCCAGCAGCCAACCAAAACTAGCGGGGGGGCTTAGGAGAAGGTTCTTC

V gene: TRBV7-2
clone size: .
J gene: TRBJ1-1
D gene: .
CDR3 protein: CASSLARRGEAFF
CDR3 DNA: TGTGCCAGCAGCTTAGCGCGGAGAGGTGAAGCTTTCTTT

V gene: TRBV29-1
clone size: .
J gene: TRBJ2-2
D gene: .
CDR3 protein: CSVTVNTGELFF
CDR3 DNA: TGCAGCGTTACGGTAAACACCGGGGAGCTGTTTTTT

V gene: TRBV7-3
clone size: once
J gene: TRBJ1-5
D gene: .
CDR3 protein: CASSPMSGQPQHF
CDR3 DNA: TGTGCCAGCAGTCCCATGTCCGGGCAGCCCCAGCATTTT

V gene: TRBV7-3
clone size: .
J gene: TRBJ1-6
D gene: .
CDR3 protein: CASSLGPTDQGSPLHF
CDR3 DNA: TGTGCCAGCAGCTTAGGCCCTACAGACCAAGGTTCACCCCTCCACTTT

V gene: TRBV25-1
clone size: .
J gene: TRBJ1-3
D gene: TRBD1
CDR3 protein: CASSDPGTVSGNTIYF
CDR3 DNA: TGTGCCAGCAGTGACCCCGGGACAGTCTCCGGAAACACCATATATTTT

V gene: TRBV29-1
clone size: few
J gene: TRBJ1-3
D gene: .
CDR3 protein: CSVVAYGNTIYF
CDR3 DNA: TGCAGCGTTGTAGCGTATGGAAACACCATATATTTT

V gene: TRBV6-1
clone size: .
J gene: TRBJ2-4
D gene: TRBD1
CDR3 protein: CANREGTGGKNIQYF
CDR3 DNA: TGTGCCAACAGGGAAGGGACAGGGGGAAAAAACATTCAGTACTTC

V gene: TRBV9
clone size: .
J gene: TRBJ2-5
D gene: TRBD1
CDR3 protein: CASSPQGARETQYF
CDR3 DNA: TGTGCCAGCAGCCCGCAGGGGGCGCGTGAGACCCAGTACTTC

V gene: TRBV18
clone size: .
J gene: TRBJ2-7
D gene: .
CDR3 protein: CASSPSGGSAYEQYF
CDR3 DNA: TGTGCCAGCTCACCAAGTGGGGGCTCGGCGTACGAGCAGTACTTC

V gene: TRBV30
clone size: .
J gene: TRBJ1-1
D gene: .
CDR3 protein: CAWSRGAGTEAFF
CDR3 DNA: TGTGCCTGGAGTCGGGGGGCAGGCACTGAAGCTTTCTTT

V gene: TRBV20-1
clone size: .
J gene: TRBJ2-7
D gene: .
CDR3 protein: CSASLGTLYEQYF
CDR3 DNA: TGCAGTGCTAGTCTCGGGACACTCTACGAGCAGTACTTC

V gene: TRBV4-2
clone size: .
J gene: TRBJ2-7
D gene: TRBD2
CDR3 protein: CASSQNLLAGATLYEQYF
CDR3 DNA: TGTGCCAGCAGCCAAAACCTTCTAGCGGGGGCCACGCTCTACGAGCAGTACTTC

V gene: TRBV6-2/TRBV6-3
clone size: .
J gene: TRBJ1-2
D gene: TRBD1
CDR3 protein: CASSFSLGQGDGYTF
CDR3 DNA: TGTGCCAGCAGTTTCTCACTCGGACAGGGAGATGGCTACACCTTC

V gene: TRBV7-3
clone size: .
J gene: TRBJ2-1
D gene: TRBD2
CDR3 protein: CASSMFSGGPYNEQFF
CDR3 DNA: TGTGCCAGCAGCATGTTTAGCGGGGGGCCCTACAATGAGCAGTTCTTC

V gene: TRBV30
clone size: .
J gene: TRBJ1-2
D gene: TRBD1
CDR3 protein: CAWSADRGYGYTF
CDR3 DNA: TGTGCCTGGAGTGCCGACAGGGGCTATGGCTACACCTTC